Presented here are 29 T cell receptor beta chains from one specimen sequenced in a study of shared clonotypes between healthy human individuals. Generated by immunoSEQ multiplex PCR, the TCRdb table keeps only in-frame clones and is missing some. The data contain approximately 400,000 clones, about 96% of them singletons. The sequenced sample was memory CD8+ T cells sorted from blood. Subset reported: CD45RO+ cells pooled with CCR7-negative TemRA cells. These receptors originate from a young man in good health.

This rearrangement joins TRBV6-6 to TRBJ2-2, with D perhaps matching TRBD1 or TRBD2 (6 bases each). The germline V and J ends were trimmed by 4 bases and 1 base, with 13 bases remaining between them. The CDR3 length is 16 residues. Germline V gene sequence: CDR1 MNHNY, CDR2 SVGAGI (reference sequence). CDR3 region: CASSSGAKGNTGELFF. CDR3 nucleotide sequence: TGTGCCAGCAGTTCGGGGGCAAAGGGGAACACCGGGGAGCTGTTTTTT.

This clone showed up just once. V gene TRBV30 combines with J gene TRBJ2-7; 8 bases map to TRBD1. CDR1 and CDR2 (germline): GTSNPN, SVGIG (reference sequence). The CDR3 extends over 14 amino acids. Trimming removed 2 bases from V and 0 bases from J; junction bases left unmatched: 3. The CDR3 bases are TGTGCCTGGAGTCGACAGGGGAGCTCCTACGAGCAGTACTTC. Amino acids: CAWSRQGSSYEQYF.

The V gene is TRBV7-2, the J gene TRBJ2-1, with 11 bases aligning to TRBD2. J lost 2 bases, V lost 5 bases, and 5 bases had no gene match. The CDR3 extends over 16 amino acids. CDR1 and CDR2 (germline): SGHTA, FQGNSA. The CDR3 sequence: CASSTLAGGPYNEQFF. CDR3 bases: TGTGCCAGCAGCACCCTAGCGGGAGGACCCTACAATGAGCAGTTCTTC.

This chain connects TRBV19 to TRBJ2-6; 7 bases fit TRBD1. V dropped 6 bases and J dropped 2; count of bases not matched to a gene: 4. This CDR3 contains 15 residues. The V gene's germline CDR1 is LNHDA and CDR2 SQIVND (reference sequence). CDR3 in DNA: TGTGCCAGTAGCACCGACAGGGCTGGGGCCAACGTCCTGACTTTC. It is translated as CASSTDRAGANVLTF.

The rearrangement links TRBV7-6 to TRBJ1-5; TRBD1 might be the D (5 bases). This CDR3 comprises 19 residues. The V gene's germline CDR1 is SGHVS and CDR2 FNYEAQ. Trimming stripped 1 base from V and 3 bases from J, with 22 bases between. CDR3 in DNA: TGTGCCAGCAGCTTAGAGTCAGGGAGTGGTCGGGGGGTCAATCAGCCCCAGCATTTT. Translating gives CASSLESGSGRGVNQPQHF.

The chain couples TRBV10-1 to TRBJ2-2; a weak D match, TRBD2 (6 bases). Per germline, CDR1 WNHNN and CDR2 SYGVQD (reference sequence). The CDR3 contains 12 residues. V lost 5 bases to trimming and J lost 6 bases, with 7 bases between them. Written as DNA, the CDR3 is TGCGCCAGCAGTCGGAGGGCCGGGGAGCTGTTTTTT. This gives the protein CASSRRAGELFF.

The J gene is TRBJ1-2, the V gene TRBV5-5; D uncertain. CDR1 SGHKS and CDR2 YYEKEE come from the germline V gene (reference sequence). The CDR3 is 13 amino acids. V was cut by 2 bases and J by 9 bases, with 14 bases left in between. The CDR3, as DNA: TGTGCCAGCAGCTTTGAGGGTTTGGTAAGCTACACCTTC. Amino acids: CASSFEGLVSYTF.

The CDR3 is CASSAQGANTQYF. The CDR3 region has the DNA TGTGCCAGCAGTGCACAGGGGGCGAATACGCAGTATTTT. This chain joins TRBV6-1 and TRBJ2-3; TRBD1 matches at 9 bases. The ends lost 4 bases at V and 7 bases at J; junction bases unmatched: 3. The CDR3 has 13 amino acids. Germline V gene sequence: CDR1 MNHNS, CDR2 SASEGT.

CDR3 sequence (DNA): TGTGCCAGCAGCGACGCGACAACAGATACGCAGTATTTT. This codes for CASSDATTDTQYF. This chain links TRBV7-9 with TRBJ2-3; D gene unclear. Trimming took 5 bases from V and 3 from J, leaving 9 bases between them. The CDR3 spans 13 residues. The V gene's germline CDR1 is SEHNR and CDR2 FQNEAQ (reference sequence). Full variable domain (remainder filled in from reference TRBV7-9 and TRBJ2-3): DTGVSQNPRHKITKRGQNVTFRCDPISEHNRLYWYRQTLGQGPEFLTYFQNEAQLEKSRLLSDRFSAERPKGSFSTLEIQRTEQGDSAMYLCASSDATTDTQYFGPGTRLTVL.

The V gene is TRBV28, the J gene TRBJ2-5; 7 positions match TRBD1. Germline CDR1 MDHEN, CDR2 SYDVKM. Unmatched junction bases numbered 8, after V lost 2 bases and J lost 5 bases. The CDR3 loop spans 15 amino acids. As DNA, the CDR3 is TGTGCCAGCAGTTTAGGGGACAGAGAAAGGGAGACCCAGTACTTC. Encoded protein: CASSLGDRERETQYF.

The V call is TRBV28, the J call TRBJ1-4, with 8 positions matching TRBD1. The CDR3 length is 15 residues. CDR1 and CDR2 (germline): MDHEN, SYDVKM. The junction had 8 bases not matched to a gene; V was cut back by 3 bases and J by 8 bases. CDR3 region: CASSFLDRAHEKLFF. CDR3 DNA sequence: TGTGCCAGCAGTTTTCTGGACAGGGCGCACGAAAAACTGTTTTTT.

The chain links TRBV4-1 to TRBJ2-3, with 9 bases identical to TRBD2. CDR3 size: 16 residues. Germline loops: CDR1 MGHRA, CDR2 YSYEKL. Trimming removed 3 bases from V and 5 bases from J; junction bases left unmatched: 9. In DNA form, the CDR3 reads TGCGCCAGCAGCCAGGGCGGGAGGGCCGAAGGAGATACGCAGTATTTT. As protein: CASSQGGRAEGDTQYF.

This chain connects TRBV7-2 to TRBJ2-7; no firm D call. CDR1 is SGHTA, CDR2 FQGNSA, per germline. Trimming removed 3 bases from V and 0 bases from J, with 9 bases in between. CDR3 length: 14 residues. CDR3 bases: TGTGCCAGCAGCTTCAGGACCGGCTCCTACGAGCAGTACTTC. Residues: CASSFRTGSYEQYF.

V gene TRBV28 combines with J gene TRBJ2-6, with D possibly being TRBD1 or TRBD2 (5 bases each). The CDR3 is 15 amino acids. CDR1 MDHEN and CDR2 SYDVKM come from the germline V gene. Between the trimmed V and J ends, which lost 3 bases and 0 bases, there was a span of 6 bases. The chain's CDR3 is CASSFGGSGANVLTF. CDR3 sequence (DNA): TGTGCCAGCAGTTTTGGGGGCTCTGGGGCCAACGTCCTGACTTTC.

On this clone: This likely comes from a read error, as the CDR3 has no conserved phenylalanine or tryptophan at its end. The rearrangement links TRBV10-3 to TRBJ2-7; TRBD2 agrees at 8 bases. Germline V gene sequence: CDR1 ENHRY, CDR2 SYGVKD. Losses at the gene ends were 4 bases for V and 3 bases for J; bases not matched to a gene: 8. This CDR3 is 15 amino acids long. This chain's CDR3 is CAISVGIAGIYEQYL. CDR3 DNA sequence: TGTGCCATCAGTGTTGGAATAGCGGGAATCTACGAGCAGTACCTC.

The CDR3 bases are TGCGCCAGCAGCGATCTAGCGGGAGGGCCCAACGAGCAGTACTTC. It codes for CASSDLAGGPNEQYF. J is TRBJ2-7 and V is TRBV10-2; 12 bases are a match to TRBD2. Looked up from germline, CDR1 is WSHSY and CDR2 is SAAADI. V was clipped by 6 bases and J by 5 bases; unmatched bases: 8. This CDR3 is built from 15 residues.

The V call is TRBV29-1, the J call TRBJ2-2, with D perhaps matching TRBD1 (7 bases). CDR3 length: 15 residues. CDR1 and CDR2 (germline): SQVTM, ANQGSEA. The CDR3 bases are TGCAGTGGCGGAGGGGGCGCAAGGAGGCTTGGGGAGCTGTTTTTT. This encodes CSGGGGARRLGELFF.

In nucleotides, the CDR3 is TGTGCCAGCACCGGACTAGCGGGAGACCAGCAGTACTTC. Translating it yields CASTGLAGDQQYF. The chain couples TRBV6-6 to TRBJ2-7; 13 bases map to TRBD2. This CDR3 spans 13 amino acids. The germline CDR1 and CDR2 sequences are MNHNY and SVGAGI (reference sequence). Trimming cost V 7 bases and J 8 bases; bases outside gene matches: 5.

Concerning this clone itself: Additional DNA sequences in this sample encode the identical CDR3. The chain has TRBV27 and TRBJ2-7; D is ambiguous. The CDR3 has 11 amino acids. Germline-derived CDR1 and CDR2 are MNHEY and SMNVEV (reference sequence). The V end lost 0 bases, the J end lost 6 bases, and 3 bases lay between the germline ends. The CDR3: CASSLSGEQYF. The CDR3 nucleotides read TGTGCCAGCAGTTTATCAGGCGAGCAGTACTTC.

The V gene is TRBV28, the J gene TRBJ1-2; a weak D match, TRBD1 (5 bases). The CDR3 runs 15 residues. Germline V gene lookup returns CDR1 MDHEN and CDR2 SYDVKM. With 2 bases removed from V and 3 bases from J, the gap between germline ends came to 13 bases. The CDR3 DNA reads TGTGCCAGCAGTTTAGGCGGGGCACTCGACTATGGCTACACCTTC. Translation: CASSLGGALDYGYTF.

A word on this clone: Compared with germline, one end of the junction differs, possibly owing to a read error. The V call is TRBV5-1, the J call TRBJ2-2, with 8 bases that match TRBD1. The CDR3 consists of 15 residues. CDR1 is SGHRS and CDR2 is YFSETQ in the germline V gene. CDR3 loop: CASIDTGGWNRGAVF. The DNA of the CDR3 is TGCGCCAGCATCGACACAGGGGGTTGGAACCGGGGAGCTGTTTTT.

V and J are TRBV9 and TRBJ1-6, with D hard to call. In germline, CDR1 is SGDLS, CDR2 YYNGEE. The CDR3 contains 19 residues. The V end lost 7 bases, the J end lost 0 bases, and 23 bases lay between the germline ends. The CDR3 loop is CASPRSKGKRSSYNSPLHF. The CDR3 DNA is TGTGCCAGCCCCCGTAGTAAGGGAAAGAGGAGCTCCTATAATTCACCCCTCCACTTT. Full variable domain (remainder filled in from reference TRBV9 and TRBJ1-6): DSGVTQTPKHLITATGQRVTLRCSPRSGDLSVYWYQQSLDQGLQFLIQYYNGEERAKGNILERFSAQQFPDLHSELNLSSLELGDSALYFCASPRSKGKRSSYNSPLHFGNGTRLTVT.

This chain connects TRBV7-2 to TRBJ2-1; D call uncertain. The CDR3 contains 15 residues. Per the germline V gene, CDR1 is SGHTA and CDR2 is FQGNSA. Trimming pared 1 base from V and 7 bases from J, leaving 14 bases between. CDR3 sequence reads: CASSLDIGRWNEQFF. CDR3 DNA sequence: TGTGCCAGCAGCTTAGACATAGGACGCTGGAATGAGCAGTTCTTC. Full variable domain (remainder filled in from reference TRBV7-2 and TRBJ2-1): GAGVSQSPSNKVTEKGKDVELRCDPISGHTALYWYRQSLGQGLEFLIYFQGNSAPDKSGLPSDRFSAERTGGSVSTLTIQRTQQEDSAVYLCASSLDIGRWNEQFFGPGTRLTVL.

The J gene is TRBJ2-3, the V gene TRBV27; D tentatively reads TRBD1 or TRBD2 (5 bases each). Looked up from germline, CDR1 is MNHEY and CDR2 is SMNVEV (reference sequence). The CDR3 consists of 15 residues. Deletions cut 3 bases from V and 4 bases from J, with 14 bases between. CDR3 in amino acids: CASSLRAGKPDTQYF. For the CDR3, the DNA is TGTGCCAGCAGTTTGCGGGCAGGGAAACCAGATACGCAGTATTTT.

The CDR3: CASRTGGSYNSPLHF. The CDR3 bases are TGTGCCAGCAGGACAGGGGGCTCCTATAATTCACCCCTCCACTTT. The chain uses TRBV11-2 and TRBJ1-6, with 9 bases aligning to TRBD1. CDR1 and CDR2 (germline): SGHAT, FQNNGV. This CDR3 contains 15 residues. Trimming removed 6 bases from V and 0 bases from J; junction bases left unmatched: 0.

This rearrangement joins TRBV10-3 to TRBJ1-6; D remains ambiguous. CDR1 is ENHRY and CDR2 is SYGVKD in the germline V gene. V was cut by 7 bases and J by 8 bases, with 15 bases left in between. The CDR3 spans 14 residues. CDR3 loop: CAITARTRDSPLHF. DNA of the CDR3: TGTGCCATCACCGCGAGGACGCGCGATTCACCCCTCCACTTT.

The chain uses TRBV7-6 and TRBJ2-5; tentatively, D is TRBD1 (7 bases). This CDR3 comprises 14 residues. From germline, CDR1 is SGHVS and CDR2 FNYEAQ. V lost 4 bases to trimming and J lost 2 bases, with 11 bases between them. CDR3 residues: CASSSRDRQETQYF. The CDR3 bases are TGTGCCAGCAGCTCGCGGGACAGACAAGAGACCCAGTACTTC.

This chain links TRBV2 with TRBJ2-1; 8 bases fit TRBD2. Germline CDR1 is SNHLY and CDR2 is FYNNEI. The J segment lost 3 bases and the V segment lost 10 bases, leaving 5 bases of the junction unmatched. This CDR3 is 13 amino acids long. In nucleotides, the CDR3 is TGTGCCACCCGACTAGCGTACTACAATGAGCAGTTCTTC. Translated, it gives CATRLAYYNEQFF.

The rearrangement links TRBV12-5 to TRBJ2-1, with D unresolved. Germline CDR1 reads LGHNT; CDR2 reads FRNRAP. Trimming took off 6 bases at V and 6 bases at J, with 12 bases between the two ends. This CDR3 has 13 residues. In DNA form, the CDR3 reads TGTGCTAGTGGCTCCCCTTCGACCAATGAGCAGTTCTTC. Translating gives CASGSPSTNEQFF.